The next 26 T cell receptor beta chains were all read from a single sample in a study of T cell responses to AZD1222 COVID-19 vaccine. Assay: immunoSEQ multiplex PCR; the TCRdb copy retains only in-frame clones and omits some. Here the sample spans under 150,000 clones, about 87% being singletons. The material was peripheral blood, obtained 28 days after the second AZD1222 dose. Receptors originate from an adult who received the AZD1222 COVID-19 vaccine.

The CDR3 DNA follows: TGTGCCAGCAGCTTAGCGGCCCTAGACAGGGGGGATGGCTACACCTTC. Residues: CASSLAALDRGDGYTF. The genes are TRBV7-6 and TRBJ1-2; 9 nucleotides match TRBD1. V gave up 0 bases and J gave up 6 bases; unmatched junction bases: 8. Germline V CDR1 and CDR2: SGHVS, FNYEAQ. The CDR3 runs 16 residues.

This sequence joins TRBV15 and TRBJ2-2; perhaps TRBD1 as D (5 bases). The V gene lost 4 bases and the J gene lost 2 bases, with 11 bases spanning the gap. Germline lookup yields CDR1 LNHNV and CDR2 YYDKDF (reference sequence). The CDR3 contains 15 residues. This CDR3 is CATSKGQGNTGELFF. CDR3 nucleotides: TGTGCCACCAGCAAGGGCCAGGGCAACACCGGGGAGCTGTTTTTT.

The chain employs TRBV6-1 and TRBJ2-3, with 9 bases identical to TRBD2. This CDR3 spans 15 amino acids. CDR1 MNHNS and CDR2 SASEGT come from the germline V gene. Trimming cost V 1 base and J 4 bases; bases outside gene matches: 3. The CDR3 reads CASSEESGGPDTQYF. The CDR3 DNA reads TGTGCCAGCAGTGAAGAAAGCGGGGGGCCAGATACGCAGTATTTT.

This chain uses TRBV12-3 or TRBV12-4 with TRBJ2-7; TRBD1 agrees at 7 bases. V trimming: 6 bases; J trimming: 6 bases; junction bases outside the gene matches: 8. This CDR3 has 13 residues. CDR3 DNA: TGTGCCAGCAGCCTCAACGACAGGGCCGAGCAGTACTTC. This codes for CASSLNDRAEQYF.

The chain couples TRBV3-1 (or the pseudogene TRBV3-2) to TRBJ1-2; D is unresolved. V lost 0 bases to trimming and J lost 4 bases, with 12 bases between them. The CDR3 extends over 15 amino acids. The V gene's germline CDR1 is LGHDT and CDR2 YNNKEL (reference sequence). CDR3 DNA sequence: TGTGCCAGCAGCCAAGAGGAGGGATTGGGCTATGGCTACACCTTC. It is translated as CASSQEEGLGYGYTF.

This clone occurred a few times. The chain carries TRBV19 and TRBJ1-1, with D unclear. Trimming pared 3 bases from V and 3 bases from J, leaving 11 bases between. This CDR3 region has 14 residues. Germline V gives CDR1 LNHDA, CDR2 SQIVND (reference sequence). The CDR3 DNA sequence: TGTGCCAGTAGTATCCGGGTGAGTGACACTGAAGCTTTCTTT. This gives the protein CASSIRVSDTEAFF.

The chain is built from TRBV5-4 and TRBJ2-3; TRBD2 matches at 8 bases. Unmatched junction bases numbered 5, after V lost 0 bases and J lost 2 bases. Germline V lookup: CDR1 SGHNT, CDR2 YYREEE (reference sequence). CDR3 length: 16 amino acids. In nucleotides, the CDR3 is TGTGCCAGCAGCTTGGGCGGGGGGAGCCACACAGATACGCAGTATTTT. Its translation is CASSLGGGSHTDTQYF.

V and J are TRBV6-5 and TRBJ1-5, with TRBD1 as a possible D gene (6 bases). This CDR3 has 15 amino acids. CDR1 and CDR2 (germline): MNHEY, SVGAGI. With 6 bases removed from V and 6 bases from J, the gap between germline ends came to 18 bases. The CDR3 nucleotides read TGTGCCAGCAGGGCTTTCGCGGGGGCGGTTCAGCCCCAGCATTTT. Protein sequence: CASRAFAGAVQPQHF.

This rearrangement joins TRBV5-1 to TRBJ2-7; 7 nucleotides agree with TRBD1. This CDR3 contains 14 residues. Germline assignment: CDR1 SGHRS and CDR2 YFSETQ. The ends lost 3 bases at V and 3 bases at J; junction bases unmatched: 6. The CDR3: CASSWGTDYYEQYF. In nucleotides, the CDR3 is TGCGCCAGCAGCTGGGGGACAGACTACTACGAGCAGTACTTC.

The rearrangement links TRBV18 to TRBJ1-5, with D perhaps matching TRBD1 (5 bases). The V gene lost 8 bases and the J gene lost 3 bases, with 14 bases spanning the gap. Germline V gene data show CDR1 as KGHSH and CDR2 as LQKENI. The CDR3 covers 14 residues. This CDR3 is CASAPGPSNQPQHF. Written as DNA, the CDR3 is TGTGCCAGCGCTCCGGGACCGTCCAATCAGCCCCAGCATTTT.

The rearrangement links TRBV7-2 to TRBJ1-1; the D gene is possibly TRBD1 (6 bases). Germline V gene data show CDR1 as SGHTA and CDR2 as FQGNSA. The CDR3 loop spans 15 amino acids. V dropped 5 bases and J dropped 3 bases, with 16 bases sitting between them. As DNA, the CDR3 is TGTGCCAGCAGCCCCCAACAGGGAATGGACACTGAAGCTTTCTTT. Translating gives CASSPQQGMDTEAFF. Supplemented by reference TRBV7-2 and TRBJ1-1, the full variable domain reads GAGVSQSPSNKVTEKGKDVELRCDPISGHTALYWYRQSLGQGLEFLIYFQGNSAPDKSGLPSDRFSAERTGGSVSTLTIQRTQQEDSAVYLCASSPQQGMDTEAFFGQGTRLTVV.

This chain connects TRBV19 to TRBJ1-1; 7 bases are shared with TRBD1. The J segment lost 1 base and the V segment lost 9 bases, leaving 2 bases of the junction unmatched. CDR1 LNHDA and CDR2 SQIVND come from the germline V gene (reference sequence). The CDR3 spans 12 residues. CDR3 coding DNA: TGTGCCAGCAGGACAGGGAACACTGAAGCTTTCTTT. This gives the protein CASRTGNTEAFF.

The chain recombines TRBV13 with TRBJ2-1, with 9 positions matching TRBD1. Germline lookup yields CDR1 PRHDT and CDR2 FYEKMQ (reference sequence). This CDR3 has 16 amino acids. The V gene end was trimmed by 5 bases and the J gene end by 2 bases; junction bases not matched to a gene: 7. The DNA of the CDR3 is TGTGCCAGCAGCACGCGACAGGGGGTTCCCTACAATGAGCAGTTCTTC. It yields the protein CASSTRQGVPYNEQFF.

V is TRBV7-2 and J is TRBJ2-3; no definite D call. The CDR3 runs to 14 residues. Germline CDR1 and CDR2: SGHTA and FQGNSA. V lost 1 base to trimming and J lost 3 bases, with 8 bases between them. In nucleotides, the CDR3 is TGTGCCAGCAGCTTAGGTTTCGAGACAGATACGCAGTATTTT. Translated, it gives CASSLGFETDTQYF.

With respect to this clone: At the DNA level, this CDR3 is encoded by other sequences in the same sample as well. The chain combines TRBV5-1 with TRBJ1-5; D call uncertain. Germline V lookup: CDR1 SGHRS, CDR2 YFSETQ. The CDR3 length is 13 residues. The V end was cut by 2 bases, the J end by 1 base, with 4 bases between. The CDR3 sequence is CASSFESNQPQHF. Here the CDR3 DNA reads TGCGCCAGCAGCTTCGAAAGCAATCAGCCCCAGCATTTT.

The chain recombines TRBV19 with TRBJ1-1; D is undetermined. CDR3 length equals 14 residues. The germline V gene has CDR1 LNHDA and CDR2 SQIVND (reference sequence). V was shortened by 10 bases and J by 1 base, with 16 bases between the two germline ends. DNA of the CDR3: TGTGCCACCTCCCAGGTGACGTCGAACACTGAAGCTTTCTTT. Residues: CATSQVTSNTEAFF. Using reference TRBV19 and TRBJ1-1 for the parts outside the CDR3, the full variable domain is DGGITQSPKYLFRKEGQNVTLSCEQNLNHDAMYWYRQDPGQGLRLIYYSQIVNDFQKGDIAEGYSVSREKKESFPLTVTSAQKNPTAFYLCATSQVTSNTEAFFGQGTRLTVV.

The J gene is TRBJ2-6, the V gene TRBV6-2 or TRBV6-3; TRBD1 matches at 8 bases. The CDR3 contains 14 residues. The germline V gene has CDR1 MNHEY and CDR2 SVGEGT. Trimming took 4 bases from V and 8 from J; bases not matched to a gene: 4. The CDR3 nucleotides are TGTGCCAGCAGTTTAGCAGGGGGCCCCAACGTCCTGACTTTC. Its protein is CASSLAGGPNVLTF.

The J gene is TRBJ2-5, the V gene TRBV3-1 (or the pseudogene TRBV3-2), with D perhaps TRBD1 (5 bases). The germline V gene has CDR1 LGHDT and CDR2 YNNKEL (reference sequence). The CDR3 has 13 amino acids. The germline V and J ends were trimmed by 5 bases and 2 bases, with 9 bases remaining between them. The DNA of the CDR3 is TGTGCCAGCAGCTACAGGAATCAAGAGACCCAGTACTTC. Translated, it gives CASSYRNQETQYF.

The chain couples TRBV6-5 to TRBJ1-2, with D tentatively TRBD1 (5 bases). The germline gives CDR1 MNHEY, CDR2 SVGAGI. The CDR3 length is 12 residues. Trimming left V 6 bases short and J 7 bases short, with 12 bases between. CDR3 sequence (DNA): TGTGCCAGCAGCAGAGGGGAAGGTGGCTACACCTTC. Translated: CASSRGEGGYTF.

This clone was counted a few times. This sequence joins TRBV7-8 and TRBJ1-5, with 8 bases lining up with TRBD1. This CDR3 has 16 residues. J was trimmed by 6 bases and V by 1 base; bases with no gene match: 8. Per germline, CDR1 SGHVS and CDR2 FQNEAQ. The CDR3 loop is CASSLGGQGMSQPQHF. The CDR3 DNA sequence: TGTGCCAGCAGCTTAGGTGGACAGGGTATGAGTCAGCCCCAGCATTTT.

The genes are TRBV18 and TRBJ2-6, with D tentatively TRBD1 (5 bases). This CDR3 region has 15 residues. The germline V gene encodes CDR1 KGHSH and CDR2 LQKENI. With 6 bases removed from V and 1 base from J, the gap between germline ends came to 10 bases. In nucleotides, the CDR3 is TGTGCCAGCTCTGAAGGGGTTTCTGGGGCCAACGTCCTGACTTTC. Translated, it gives CASSEGVSGANVLTF.

The chain is built from TRBV28 and TRBJ1-1, with TRBD1 identical over 7 bases. The CDR3 length is 14 residues. Per the germline V gene, CDR1 is MDHEN and CDR2 is SYDVKM. V gave up 10 bases and J gave up 4 bases; unmatched junction bases: 12. For the CDR3, the DNA is TGTGCCACCGGGTGGGGCAGGGGGTTCACTGAAGCTTTCTTT. Translation gives CATGWGRGFTEAFF. The whole variable domain, filled in from reference TRBV28 and TRBJ1-1, reads DVKVTQSSRYLVKRTGEKVFLECVQDMDHENMFWYRQDPGLGLRLIYFSYDVKMKEKGDIPEGYSVSREKKERFSLILESASTNQTSMYLCATGWGRGFTEAFFGQGTRLTVV.

The V and J genes are TRBV27 and TRBJ2-7; TRBD2 aligns across 10 bases. This CDR3 has 15 amino acids. Germline V gives CDR1 MNHEY, CDR2 SMNVEV (reference sequence). J gave up 4 bases and V 6 bases, and 9 bases lay outside the gene matches. This CDR3 is CASRVSSGGRYEQYF. CDR3 sequence (DNA): TGTGCCAGCAGGGTCTCTAGCGGGGGTAGGTACGAGCAGTACTTC.

The chain is built from TRBV7-9 and TRBJ1-6, with 8 bases fitting TRBD1. CDR1 and CDR2 from the germline V gene are SEHNR and FQNEAQ (reference sequence). J lost 7 bases, V lost 6 bases, and 11 bases had no gene match. The CDR3 is made up of 16 amino acids. The CDR3 region is CASSQETGATNSPLHF. The DNA of the CDR3 is TGTGCCAGCAGTCAAGAGACAGGGGCTACGAATTCACCCCTCCACTTT. Combining the CDR3 with reference TRBV7-9 and TRBJ1-6 gives the whole variable domain DTGVSQNPRHKITKRGQNVTFRCDPISEHNRLYWYRQTLGQGPEFLTYFQNEAQLEKSRLLSDRFSAERPKGSFSTLEIQRTEQGDSAMYLCASSQETGATNSPLHFGNGTRLTVT.

The chain joins TRBV7-3 to TRBJ1-6; possible D gene TRBD1, 5 bases. The germline V gene encodes CDR1 SGHTA and CDR2 FQGTGA. The V and J ends lost 3 bases and 6 bases respectively, with 6 bases between them. CDR3 length: 13 amino acids. For the CDR3, the DNA is TGTGCCAGCAGCTTGGGGCCTAATTCACCCCTCCACTTT. The encoded protein is CASSLGPNSPLHF.

V and J are TRBV12-3 or TRBV12-4 and TRBJ1-1; 10 nucleotides align to TRBD1. J gave up 5 bases and V 4 bases, and 1 base lay outside the gene matches. The CDR3 length is 13 residues. This CDR3 is CASSSDRGTEAFF. The CDR3 nucleotides read TGTGCCAGCAGTTCGGACAGGGGGACTGAAGCTTTCTTT.